Following are 22 T cell receptor beta chains from one sample sequenced in a study of T-cell memory formation after mild COVID-19. One entry per CDR3 protein, called by TCRdb with MiXCR from the 5' RACE reads. The sample has approximately 490,000 distinct CDR3 sequences, around 21% seen once; the top ten hold 9.5% to 15%. Sequencing input: PBMCs or a T cell subset sorted from them (not recorded which). Every receptor here comes from an adult woman who had mild COVID-19 (a few samples of this study predate the infection). Cell type and time point are not known.

The rearrangement joins TRBV3-1 to TRBJ1-2, with unresolved D. This CDR3 contains 14 residues. Trimming took 0 bases from V and 6 from J, leaving 11 bases between them. The germline V gene encodes CDR1 LGHDT and CDR2 YNNKEL (reference sequence). The CDR3 spells CASSQDAGLDGYTF. Written as DNA, the CDR3 is TGTGCCAGCAGCCAAGACGCAGGTTTGGATGGCTACACCTTC.

The chain is built from TRBV10-3 and TRBJ2-2, with D perhaps TRBD1 (5 bases). Germline V gives CDR1 ENHRY, CDR2 SYGVKD. The CDR3 extends over 14 amino acids. V was pared by 3 bases and J by 1 base, with 6 bases between. The DNA of the CDR3 is TGTGCCATCAGTGATAGGGGGAACACCGGGGAGCTGTTTTTT. Its translation is CAISDRGNTGELFF.

The chain is built from TRBV5-1 and TRBJ2-7, with 8 bases matching TRBD1. Germline loops: CDR1 SGHRS, CDR2 YFSETQ. This CDR3 has 17 amino acids. The ends lost 4 bases at V and 2 bases at J; junction bases unmatched: 14. In DNA, the CDR3 is TGCGCCAGCAGCCTGTCCATCTCGGACAGGGACCCCTACGAGCAGTACTTC. Translating it yields CASSLSISDRDPYEQYF.

This clonotype has a handful of counts. This chain connects TRBV5-1 to TRBJ2-3, with 13 bases fitting TRBD2. V lost 2 bases, J lost 4 bases, and 4 bases stayed unmatched. The length of the CDR3 is 16 residues. Per the germline V gene, CDR1 is SGHRS and CDR2 is YFSETQ. CDR3 bases: TGCGCCAGCAGCTTAACTAGCGGGGGGGCCCCAGATACGCAGTATTTT. It is translated as CASSLTSGGAPDTQYF. The full variable domain, its missing parts supplied by reference TRBV5-1 and TRBJ2-3, is KAGVTQTPRYLIKTRGQQVTLSCSPISGHRSVSWYQQTPGQGLQFLFEYFSETQRNKGNFPGRFSGRQFSNSRSEMNVSTLELGDSALYLCASSLTSGGAPDTQYFGPGTRLTVL.

The V and J genes are TRBV11-2 and TRBJ2-1; 7 bases agree with TRBD2. CDR1 and CDR2 from the germline V gene are SGHAT and FQNNGV. With 9 bases clipped from V and 9 bases from J, the junction kept 14 bases outside the gene matches. The CDR3 totals 14 residues. CDR3 in DNA: TGTGCCAGAAGCCCCCGGACTAGGTATGCTGAGCAGTTCTTC. Translation: CARSPRTRYAEQFF.

The genes are TRBV3-1 and TRBJ2-1; 7 bases fit TRBD2. The J segment lost 10 bases and the V segment lost 0 bases, leaving 6 bases of the junction unmatched. CDR1 and CDR2 from the germline V gene are LGHDT and YNNKEL (reference sequence). The CDR3 spans 14 residues. This CDR3 is CASSQDLAVREQFF. Written as DNA, the CDR3 is TGTGCCAGCAGCCAAGATCTAGCGGTAAGGGAGCAGTTCTTC.

This chain links TRBV7-9 with TRBJ2-3, with 8 bases fitting TRBD2. Trimming took 5 bases from V and 4 from J; bases not matched to a gene: 17. Germline CDR1 reads SEHNR; CDR2 reads FQNEAQ (reference sequence). This CDR3 contains 18 residues. CDR3 sequence: CASSLILGGGLEADTQYF. The CDR3 DNA is TGTGCCAGCAGCCTTATTTTGGGAGGGGGACTAGAGGCAGATACGCAGTATTTT.

This chain connects TRBV7-9 to TRBJ1-3; 8 positions match TRBD1. Trimming removed 7 bases from V and 1 base from J; junction bases left unmatched: 9. There are 16 residues in the CDR3. Per the germline V gene, CDR1 is SEHNR and CDR2 is FQNEAQ (reference sequence). The chain's CDR3 is CASTSDREVSGNTIYF. The CDR3 region has the DNA TGTGCCAGCACCTCGGACAGGGAGGTTTCTGGAAACACCATATATTTT.

The chain carries TRBV5-1 and TRBJ2-1, with 12 nucleotides matching TRBD1. The CDR3 is made up of 15 amino acids. Germline values: CDR1 SGHRS, CDR2 YFSETQ. V dropped 3 bases and J dropped 7; count of bases not matched to a gene: 5. The CDR3 is CASSSRDRGLNEQFF. CDR3 DNA sequence: TGCGCCAGCAGCTCCCGGGACAGGGGGCTTAATGAGCAGTTCTTC. Variable domain in full (rest from reference TRBV5-1 and TRBJ2-1): KAGVTQTPRYLIKTRGQQVTLSCSPISGHRSVSWYQQTPGQGLQFLFEYFSETQRNKGNFPGRFSGRQFSNSRSEMNVSTLELGDSALYLCASSSRDRGLNEQFFGPGTRLTVL.

This clonotype was counted only a few times. The chain links TRBV7-9 to TRBJ1-1, with D tentatively TRBD1 (5 bases). Germline V gene lookup returns CDR1 SEHNR and CDR2 FQNEAQ (reference sequence). The CDR3 covers 14 residues. Trimming removed 1 base at V and 3 bases at J, with 9 bases between. The CDR3 loop reads CASSLVRGDTEAFF. The CDR3 nucleotides are TGTGCCAGCAGCTTAGTCCGGGGGGACACTGAAGCTTTCTTT. Full variable domain (outside the CDR3, taken from reference TRBV7-9 and TRBJ1-1): DTGVSQNPRHKITKRGQNVTFRCDPISEHNRLYWYRQTLGQGPEFLTYFQNEAQLEKSRLLSDRFSAERPKGSFSTLEIQRTEQGDSAMYLCASSLVRGDTEAFFGQGTRLTVV.

This clonotype has a handful of counts. The chain employs TRBV7-2 and TRBJ2-5; unclear D gene. This CDR3 spans 15 amino acids. V lost 2 bases and J lost 1, with 11 bases in between. In germline, CDR1 is SGHTA, CDR2 FQGNSA. The CDR3 DNA reads as TGTGCCAGCAGCTTAAACGGACGGACCCAAGAGACCCAGTACTTC. Translation gives CASSLNGRTQETQYF.

J is TRBJ2-3 and V is TRBV5-1; D is ambiguous. Germline V gene sequence: CDR1 SGHRS, CDR2 YFSETQ. V lost 5 bases and J 2 bases, leaving 9 bases between the germline ends. The CDR3 contains 13 residues. Here the CDR3 reads CASRPLPTDTQYF. The CDR3 region has the DNA TGCGCCAGCAGGCCCCTTCCCACAGATACGCAGTATTTT.

This clonotype occurred a few times. V and J are TRBV10-3 and TRBJ1-2, with 7 bases that match TRBD1. CDR1 and CDR2 from the germline V gene are ENHRY and SYGVKD. The CDR3 spans 13 residues. J lost 7 bases, V lost 4 bases, and 6 bases had no gene match. CDR3 in DNA: TGTGCCATCAGTGGACAGGGAGTCTTTGGCTACACCTTC. This encodes CAISGQGVFGYTF.

This chain joins TRBV25-1 and TRBJ2-1; TRBD1 matches at 9 bases. Trimming removed 4 bases from V and 2 bases from J; junction bases left unmatched: 6. Germline lookup yields CDR1 MGHDK and CDR2 SYGVNS. This CDR3 comprises 16 residues. The CDR3 sequence: CASSAGQGSPYNEQFF. The CDR3 nucleotides are TGTGCCAGCAGTGCGGGACAGGGTTCCCCCTACAATGAGCAGTTCTTC.

This clonotype has a count of ten or more. The rearrangement joins TRBV7-9 to TRBJ2-5; D may match TRBD1 or TRBD2 (6 bases each). Germline CDR1 and CDR2: SEHNR and FQNEAQ (reference sequence). There are 12 residues in the CDR3. V gave up 6 bases and J gave up 2 bases, with 7 bases separating them. The CDR3 is CASRGGQETQYF. CDR3 coding DNA: TGTGCCAGCAGAGGGGGGCAAGAGACCCAGTACTTC.

The genes are TRBV19 and TRBJ2-1; D is unresolved. The V and J ends lost 7 bases and 0 bases respectively, with 10 bases between them. The CDR3 extends over 14 amino acids. The germline V gene has CDR1 LNHDA and CDR2 SQIVND (reference sequence). DNA for the CDR3: TGTGCCAGTATGGGCAGAGGCTCCTACAATGAGCAGTTCTTC. Protein product: CASMGRGSYNEQFF.

The chain links TRBV7-9 to TRBJ2-3; D unresolved. Germline CDR1 and CDR2: SEHNR and FQNEAQ (reference sequence). CDR3 length: 15 amino acids. V was cut by 4 bases and J by 2 bases, with 13 bases left in between. The CDR3 loop is CASSSSRWVTDTQYF. The CDR3, as DNA: TGTGCCAGCAGCTCCTCTAGATGGGTCACAGATACGCAGTATTTT.

This clonotype was recorded many times. The V call is TRBV5-1, the J call TRBJ2-1; possible D gene TRBD2, 5 bases. This CDR3 region has 15 residues. CDR1 SGHRS and CDR2 YFSETQ come from the germline V gene. Deletions cut 4 bases from V and 6 bases from J, with 17 bases between. CDR3 region: CASSTGSSTGNEQFF. DNA of the CDR3: TGCGCCAGCAGCACGGGATCATCGACCGGCAATGAGCAGTTCTTC. Based on the CDR3 plus reference TRBV5-1 and TRBJ2-1, the full variable domain is KAGVTQTPRYLIKTRGQQVTLSCSPISGHRSVSWYQQTPGQGLQFLFEYFSETQRNKGNFPGRFSGRQFSNSRSEMNVSTLELGDSALYLCASSTGSSTGNEQFFGPGTRLTVL.

This clonotype has a handful of counts. The V gene is TRBV9, the J gene TRBJ2-5; possible D gene TRBD1, 6 bases. The CDR3 consists of 16 residues. V was shortened by 0 bases and J by 5 bases, with 17 bases between the two germline ends. Per germline, CDR1 SGDLS and CDR2 YYNGEE. CDR3 coding DNA: TGTGCCAGCAGCGTAGAGGGGGATTCGGTTTGGGAGACCCAGTACTTC. Its protein product is CASSVEGDSVWETQYF.

The V and J genes are TRBV24-1 and TRBJ2-5; D remains unclear. The CDR3 is 15 amino acids. In germline, CDR1 is KGHDR, CDR2 SFDVKD. V lost 3 bases to trimming and J lost 5 bases, with 15 bases between them. CDR3 loop: CATSDPGSEGETQYF. CDR3 DNA sequence: TGTGCCACCAGTGATCCGGGTTCCGAAGGGGAGACCCAGTACTTC.

This chain connects TRBV25-1 to TRBJ1-2; D is unclear. Germline V gives CDR1 MGHDK, CDR2 SYGVNS. The CDR3 is made up of 16 amino acids. V was trimmed by 1 base and J by 0 bases, leaving 12 bases between them. Here the CDR3 DNA reads TGTGCCAGCAGTGAATCCCTGGGCGGTGCTAACTATGGCTACACCTTC. This translates into CASSESLGGANYGYTF.

There are a few counts of this clonotype. The rearrangement joins TRBV9 to TRBJ2-5; maybe TRBD2 (5 bases). Trimming took 4 bases from V and 9 from J, leaving 16 bases between them. The germline V gene encodes CDR1 SGDLS and CDR2 YYNGEE. The length of the CDR3 is 13 residues. This CDR3 reads CASSPRHPGAQYF. The CDR3 bases are TGTGCCAGCAGCCCGCGACACCCCGGGGCCCAGTACTTC. Supplemented by reference TRBV9 and TRBJ2-5, the full variable domain reads DSGVTQTPKHLITATGQRVTLRCSPRSGDLSVYWYQQSLDQGLQFLIQYYNGEERAKGNILERFSAQQFPDLHSELNLSSLELGDSALYFCASSPRHPGAQYFGPGTRLLVL.